The entry that follows covers one T cell receptor (beta chain) sequence. Its antigen is not yet known. No base quality values were provided; no much bigger clone lies one nucleotide off. This sample is drawn from a study of blood T cell repertoires in COVID-19 (dated by TCRdb to the early 2020s). About the study as a whole: Collaborator samples came from the United States, Italy and Spain and covered acute and convalescent phases of COVID-19. The prospective study material was composed of cDNA or gDNA derived from T cells, B-cell-depleted T cells, or PBMCs. The samples were drawn from the first 160 participants of the ongoing ImmuneRACE study and from 950 to 1,500 subjects provided by 6 global collaborators. The dataset comprised deeply sampled blood TCRbeta repertoires from subjects exposed to, actively infected with, or recovered from COVID-19. Sample metadata almost always included a de-identified subject ID, COVID-19 status, age in years and sex. The repertoires were released in a freely available public database meant as a resource for research on the immune response to SARS-CoV-2. Where HLA class I and class II types were available, the types were taken from metadata supplied by the sample provider, not from assay-based typing.

Participants in the prospective study were aged roughly 18 to 100 years, lived in about two dozen United States geographic areas, and enrolled through a virtual design. Cohort assignment in the prospective study relied on participant-reported clinical history from a screening survey and a study questionnaire. Recovered participants in ImmuneRACE Cohort 3 were defined by two consecutive negative NP/OP PCR tests, clearance by a healthcare professional, or resolution of symptoms. In the prospective study, whole blood, serum and a nasopharyngeal or oropharyngeal swab were collected from each participant by mobile phlebotomists. Prospective study participants could optionally give additional blood draws and questionnaires over an approximately two-month period. Before DNA extraction, blood samples from the prospective study were shipped at room temperature or frozen. TCRbeta CDR3 regions were amplified from genomic DNA using the immunoSEQ Assay, a bias-controlled multiplex PCR. The source study handled its data this way. The number of nucleated cells in each sample was estimated by amplification of reference gene primers within the assay. To quantify the absolute abundance of each unique TCRbeta CDR3 rearrangement, sequence reads were collapsed and filtered. For each sample, productive Simpson clonality was calculated as the square root of Simpson's diversity index over productive rearrangements. In TCRdb, the immuneACCESS table is reduced to in-frame sequences with V and J assigned. These tables do not hold every clone; where another copy was compared, an unresolved V gene accounts for under half, and the others remain unexplained. V and J calls and clone size are copied from that table; D and trimming were computed from the DNA. This sample gives 250,000 to 400,000 clones in total; 87% of them show up just once. Together, the top ten hold approximately 5.3% of the sample.

According to the germline V gene (reference sequence), CDR1 reads LNHDA and CDR2 reads SQIVND. V is pruned by 5 bases and J by 7 bases, leaving 19 bases of the junction without a gene match. The CDR3 runs 18 residues from the cysteine to the phenylalanine. Only CDR3 DNA remains: 54 bases, in frame from the first base. Results and caveats for the whole study, not just this receptor: Clinical and demographic metadata were provided uncurated, with the amount varying by source and participant.

Here the chain combines TRBV19 and TRBJ2-7; TRBD2 matches 11 bases in the middle. The receptor was derived from a woman under 40 who had recovered from COVID-19. Sequences were obtained from PBMCs or T cells enriched from blood (not recorded which). The DNA reads as follows: TGTGCCAGTAGTGCCCCCCCAGGGACTAGCGGTGTGGGCCTAGAGCAGTACTTC. Its amino acids are CASSAPPGTSGVGLEQYF.